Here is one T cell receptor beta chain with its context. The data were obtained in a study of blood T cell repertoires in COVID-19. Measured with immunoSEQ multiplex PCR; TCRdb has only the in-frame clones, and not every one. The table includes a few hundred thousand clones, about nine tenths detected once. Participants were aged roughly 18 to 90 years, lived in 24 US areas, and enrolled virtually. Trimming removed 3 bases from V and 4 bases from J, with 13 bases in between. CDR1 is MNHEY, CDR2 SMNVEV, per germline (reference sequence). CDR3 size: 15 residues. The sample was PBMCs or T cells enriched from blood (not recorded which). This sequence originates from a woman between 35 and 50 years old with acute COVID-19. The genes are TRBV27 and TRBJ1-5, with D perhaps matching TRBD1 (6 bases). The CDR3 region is CASSFSGEGNQPQHF. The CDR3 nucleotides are TGTGCCAGCAGTTTTTCAGGGGAAGGTAATCAGCCCCAGCATTTT.